Below are 26 T cell receptor beta chains sequenced from a single sample in a study of CD8 T cells in Susac syndrome. Reverse transcription used 0.5 to 1 ug RNA and random hexamers. TCRdb itself ran the immunoSEQ multiplex PCR reads through MiXCR, one entry per CDR3 protein. The sample has around 230,000 distinct CDR3 sequences, almost 97% seen once. Input material: CD4+ T cells from PBMCs. The receptors derive from a human donor with Susac syndrome.

This clonotype was detected only once. The rearrangement links TRBV20-1 to TRBJ1-1, with D perhaps matching TRBD1 (6 bases). Germline CDR1 reads DFQATT; CDR2 reads SNEGSKA (reference sequence). V was trimmed by 1 base and J by 6 bases, leaving 18 bases between them. The CDR3 runs to 15 residues. CDR3 nucleotides: TGCAGTGCTAGAGTCCAGGGGATTGGGGTCCCTGAAGCTTTCTTT. This translates into CSARVQGIGVPEAFF.

The chain links TRBV14 to TRBJ2-7, with 7 bases lining up with TRBD2. The germline gives CDR1 SGHDN, CDR2 FVKESK. The V segment lost 5 bases and the J segment 5 bases; nucleotides outside the gene matches: 15. The CDR3 is made up of 16 amino acids. The CDR3 here is CASSSVRTSIFHEQYF. In DNA, the CDR3 is TGTGCCAGCAGCTCAGTCAGGACTAGTATATTCCACGAGCAGTACTTC.

V and J are TRBV3-1 and TRBJ1-2, with 8 positions matching TRBD1. CDR3 length: 15 amino acids. V trimming: 4 bases; J trimming: 6 bases; junction bases outside the gene matches: 10. Germline CDR1 reads LGHDT; CDR2 reads YNNKEL (reference sequence). CDR3 region: CASSLTAGGANGYTF. The CDR3 nucleotides are TGTGCCAGCAGCCTTACGGCAGGGGGCGCAAATGGCTACACCTTC.

The rearrangement joins TRBV7-3 to TRBJ2-5; 9 positions agree with TRBD1. This CDR3 contains 15 residues. V was clipped by 2 bases and J by 10 bases; unmatched bases: 11. Germline CDR1 SGHTA, CDR2 FQGTGA. In DNA form, the CDR3 reads TGTGCCAGCAGCTTAGGGGACAGGGTAGCCGCAGTCCAGTACTTC. Translating gives CASSLGDRVAAVQYF. Full variable domain (missing parts from reference TRBV7-3 and TRBJ2-5): GAGVSQTPSNKVTEKGKYVELRCDPISGHTALYWYRQSLGQGPEFLIYFQGTGAADDSGLPNDRFFAVRPEGSVSTLKIQRTERGDSAVYLCASSLGDRVAAVQYFGPGTRLLVL.

The V and J genes are TRBV30 and TRBJ1-2; D is uncertain. There are 11 residues in the CDR3. Trimming removed 1 base from V and 8 bases from J, with 8 bases in between. Germline CDR1 GTSNPN, CDR2 SVGIG (reference sequence). The DNA for the CDR3 is TGTGCCTGGAGTGGCTACGCGGGCTACACCTTC. Protein product: CAWSGYAGYTF.

The gene calls are TRBV30 and TRBJ2-3; D is possibly TRBD2 (6 bases). CDR1 GTSNPN and CDR2 SVGIG come from the germline V gene (reference sequence). V dropped 8 bases and J dropped 4 bases, with 16 bases sitting between them. This CDR3 is built from 13 residues. The CDR3 is CAGGLADPDTQYF. CDR3 bases: TGTGCCGGTGGGTTAGCGGACCCAGATACGCAGTATTTT.

This chain connects TRBV7-6 to TRBJ2-7, with D perhaps matching TRBD2 (5 bases). The length of the CDR3 is 14 residues. The ends were cut back, 1 base at V and 2 bases at J, with 9 bases in the middle. CDR1 is SGHVS, CDR2 FNYEAQ, per germline. CDR3 protein: CASSLEAGAYEQYF. In DNA form, the CDR3 reads TGTGCCAGCAGCTTAGAGGCGGGCGCCTACGAGCAGTACTTC. Using reference TRBV7-6 and TRBJ2-7 for the parts outside the CDR3, the full variable domain is GAGVSQSPRYKVTKRGQDVALRCDPISGHVSLYWYRQALGQGPEFLTYFNYEAQQDKSGLPNDRFSAERPEGSISTLTIQRTEQRDSAMYRCASSLEAGAYEQYFGPGTRLTVT.

This sequence joins TRBV12-3 or TRBV12-4 and TRBJ1-1; possibly TRBD1 for D (5 bases). V was clipped by 3 bases and J by 1 base, with 9 bases between them. The CDR3 extends over 14 amino acids. The CDR3 sequence: CASSLGLGNTEAFF. CDR3 nucleotide sequence: TGTGCCAGCAGTTTGGGGCTGGGGAACACTGAAGCTTTCTTT.

The chain's CDR3 is CTSSQDVRASGRAVRKWKYF. For the CDR3, the DNA is TGCACCAGCAGCCAAGACGTGAGGGCTAGCGGGAGGGCCGTGAGGAAGTGGAAGTACTTC. V is TRBV1 and J is TRBJ2-7; the table's TRBD2 call for D was not verified on the DNA. TRBV1 is shown as a pseudogene. The CDR3 contains 20 residues.

This clonotype was detected once. The genes are TRBV7-8 and TRBJ2-3; the D is unclear. CDR3 length: 14 amino acids. Looked up from germline, CDR1 is SGHVS and CDR2 is FQNEAQ. Trimming stripped 5 bases from V and 2 bases from J, with 11 bases between. In DNA, the CDR3 is TGTGCCAGCAGCCCCGTCCAGGCCACAGATACGCAGTATTTT. Translation: CASSPVQATDTQYF.

This chain links TRBV25-1 with TRBJ2-1; 14 bases are shared with TRBD2. In germline, CDR1 is MGHDK, CDR2 SYGVNS. The CDR3 consists of 17 residues. V lost 2 bases and J lost 10; bases outside the gene matches: 10. CDR3 nucleotide sequence: TGTGCCAGCAGTGAAGAAAAAGGGACTAGCGGGAGCGGGGAGCAGTTCTTC. The encoded protein is CASSEEKGTSGSGEQFF. The full variable domain, in which reference TRBV25-1 and TRBJ2-1 provide the parts outside the CDR3, is EADIYQTPRYLVIGTGKKITLECSQTMGHDKMYWYQQDPGMELHLIHYSYGVNSTEKGDLSSESTVSRIRTEHFPLTLESARPSHTSQYLCASSEEKGTSGSGEQFFGPGTRLTVL.

This clonotype was observed a single time. The chain couples TRBV20-1 to TRBJ2-5; perhaps D is TRBD1 or TRBD2 (5 bases each). With 5 bases removed from V and 0 bases from J, the gap between germline ends came to 19 bases. This CDR3 has 16 residues. CDR1 and CDR2 (germline): DFQATT, SNEGSKA (reference sequence). The CDR3 DNA reads TGCAGTGCTCCGTCTACCACTCCGGGACACCAAGAGACCCAGTACTTC. Its translation: CSAPSTTPGHQETQYF.

The chain recombines TRBV5-1 with TRBJ1-1, with D possibly TRBD1 on 6 matching bases. V was shortened by 5 bases and J by 5 bases, with 13 bases between the two germline ends. The CDR3 spans 13 residues. Germline V gene lookup returns CDR1 SGHRS and CDR2 YFSETQ. The CDR3 DNA is TGCGCCAGCAGTACAGGGCTGGAGACTGAAGCTTTCTTT. Its translation: CASSTGLETEAFF.

The chain links TRBV11-2 to TRBJ1-2; D call uncertain. V was pared by 0 bases and J by 3 bases, with 5 bases between. The CDR3 is made up of 13 amino acids. The V gene's germline CDR1 is SGHAT and CDR2 FQNNGV. CDR3 residues: CASSLETDYGYTF. CDR3 nucleotides: TGTGCCAGCAGCTTAGAAACAGACTATGGCTACACCTTC.

This chain uses TRBV6-5 with TRBJ1-2; a weak D match, TRBD1 (5 bases). The CDR3 length is 16 residues. Germline-derived CDR1 and CDR2 are MNHEY and SVGAGI. Trimming took 0 bases from V and 0 from J, leaving 11 bases between them. DNA for the CDR3: TGTGCCAGCAGTTACTCTTACGGGGGACCTAACTATGGCTACACCTTC. It is translated as CASSYSYGGPNYGYTF.

This chain uses TRBV4-2 with TRBJ2-2; D ambiguous. V shed 1 base and J shed 1 base, with 1 base lying between them. The CDR3 has 13 residues. Germline lookup yields CDR1 LGHNA and CDR2 YNFKEQ. DNA for the CDR3: TGTGCCAGCAGCCAAGGGAACACCGGGGAGCTGTTTTTT. This sequence encodes CASSQGNTGELFF.

The V gene is TRBV7-2, the J gene TRBJ2-7, with 9 bases identical to TRBD1. The V gene end was trimmed by 3 bases and the J gene end by 11 bases; junction bases not matched to a gene: 8. This CDR3 is built from 13 residues. Germline lookup yields CDR1 SGHTA and CDR2 FQGNSA. CDR3 bases: TGTGCCAGCAGCTTGGGGGACAGGGAAAGGGAGTACTTC. Amino acid sequence: CASSLGDREREYF.

The chain links TRBV29-1 to TRBJ2-1; 10 bases line up with TRBD1. V lost 7 bases, J lost 3 bases, and 9 bases stayed unmatched. CDR3 length: 15 amino acids. Germline V CDR1 and CDR2: SQVTM, ANQGSEA. The CDR3 reads CSAHRQGAYYNEQFF. CDR3 DNA sequence: TGCAGCGCCCACCGACAGGGGGCTTACTACAATGAGCAGTTCTTC.

The CDR3 nucleotides are TGTGCCAGCATGGACCGGGACAGGGACAATGAGCAGTTCTTC. Translated: CASMDRDRDNEQFF. The rearrangement uses TRBV5-4 and TRBJ2-1, with 9 bases fitting TRBD1. V shed 6 bases and J 5 bases; nucleotides not matched to a gene: 6. Germline V CDR1 and CDR2: SGHNT, YYREEE (reference sequence). The CDR3 is 14 residues long.

The chain joins TRBV7-2 to TRBJ2-3; maybe TRBD1 (5 bases). The CDR3 totals 13 residues. The germline V gene has CDR1 SGHTA and CDR2 FQGNSA. V lost 11 bases to trimming and J lost 6 bases, with 18 bases between them. The CDR3 loop reads CARAWYPGDTQYF. CDR3 in DNA: TGTGCCCGAGCGTGGTATCCAGGGGATACGCAGTATTTT. The variable domain in full, with the rest retrieved from reference TRBV7-2 and TRBJ2-3, is GAGVSQSPSNKVTEKGKDVELRCDPISGHTALYWYRQSLGQGLEFLIYFQGNSAPDKSGLPSDRFSAERTGGSVSTLTIQRTQQEDSAVYLCARAWYPGDTQYFGPGTRLTVL.

The J gene is TRBJ2-7, the V gene TRBV30, with 13 bases identical to TRBD2. From germline, CDR1 is GTSNPN and CDR2 SVGIG (reference sequence). V was clipped by 3 bases and J by 3 bases; unmatched bases: 8. CDR3 size: 16 residues. The CDR3: CAWRKNRTSGSYEQYF. DNA for the CDR3: TGTGCCTGGAGGAAAAATAGGACTAGCGGGAGCTACGAGCAGTACTTC.

The J gene is TRBJ2-7, the V gene TRBV18; D not resolved. This CDR3 region has 13 residues. V was clipped by 4 bases and J by 1 base, with 8 bases between them. Germline V lookup: CDR1 KGHSH, CDR2 LQKENI. The CDR3 DNA reads TGTGCCAGCTCACGTACCACGTCCTACGAGCAGTACTTC. Amino acids: CASSRTTSYEQYF. Variable domain in full (rest from reference TRBV18 and TRBJ2-7): NAGVMQNPRHLVRRRGQEARLRCSPMKGHSHVYWYRQLPEEGLKFMVYLQKENIIDESGMPKERFSAEFPKEGPSILRIQQVVRGDSAAYFCASSRTTSYEQYFGPGTRLTVT.

The chain joins TRBV5-1 to TRBJ2-1; the match to TRBD1 covers 7 bases. Germline V gene sequence: CDR1 SGHRS, CDR2 YFSETQ. The junction had 4 bases not matched to a gene; V was cut back by 0 bases and J by 4 bases. The CDR3 totals 15 residues. The CDR3 is CASSLAATGYNEQFF. CDR3 nucleotide sequence: TGCGCCAGCAGCTTGGCCGCGACAGGGTACAATGAGCAGTTCTTC.

This rearrangement joins TRBV9 to TRBJ2-2, with 10 bases that match TRBD2. CDR3 length: 17 amino acids. The J segment lost 4 bases and the V segment lost 3 bases, leaving 9 bases of the junction unmatched. The V gene's germline CDR1 is SGDLS and CDR2 YYNGEE. DNA of the CDR3: TGTGCCAGCAGCGGTCCTAGCGGGAGTGGAATCACCGGGGAGCTGTTTTTT. Translating gives CASSGPSGSGITGELFF.

The J gene is TRBJ2-7, the V gene TRBV4-1; D might be TRBD2 (6 bases). Germline assignment: CDR1 MGHRA and CDR2 YSYEKL. This CDR3 contains 15 residues. Trimming left V 0 bases short and J 4 bases short, with 13 bases between. CDR3 coding DNA: TGCGCCAGCAGCCAAGATGGCCCGGGAGTTTACGAGCAGTACTTC. Encoded protein: CASSQDGPGVYEQYF.

CDR3 sequence: CASSQDRGKGGNEQFF. The CDR3 region has the DNA TGCGCCAGCAGCCAAGATCGAGGGAAGGGGGGCAATGAGCAGTTCTTC. The chain links TRBV4-1 to TRBJ2-1; D could derive from TRBD1 or TRBD2 (6 bases each). There are 16 residues in the CDR3. CDR1 is MGHRA, CDR2 YSYEKL, per germline. The ends were cut back, 0 bases at V and 6 bases at J, with 15 bases in the middle.